Listed below are T cell receptor beta chains from one sample, sequenced in a study of response to subunit inactivated influenza vaccine. MiXCR, applied by TCRdb to the RT-PCR reads, yields one record per CDR3 protein. The repertoire includes about 480,000 distinct CDR3 sequences, 10% to 11% of them detected once, and 9.5% to 15% sits in the top ten. The sample here was PBMCs from blood, taken 35 to 45 days after vaccination. Receptors were obtained from a middle-aged man who received an inactivated influenza vaccine. CDR3s include the opening cysteine and the closing phenylalanine or tryptophan. Fields, in order: CDR3 length, clone size, D gene, V gene, J gene, CDR3 protein, CDR3 DNA. D genes are given only for firm matches. The size of a clone is reported for some rows only, either as once, few or many, or as a class for expanded clones.

13	many	.	TRBV12-3/TRBV12-4	TRBJ1-2	CASSFHGGDGYTF	TGTGCCAGCAGTTTTCATGGGGGCGATGGCTACACCTTC
14	.	.	TRBV12-3/TRBV12-4	TRBJ1-5	CASSPGATNQPQHF	TGTGCCAGCAGCCCTGGAGCGACCAATCAGCCCCAGCATTTT
14	.	.	TRBV10-3	TRBJ2-1	CAISAPTPPNEQFF	TGTGCCATCAGTGCCCCGACTCCGCCCAATGAGCAGTTCTTC
16	.	.	TRBV5-1	TRBJ1-4	CASSLTQRTANEKLFF	TGCGCCAGCAGCTTGACCCAGAGGACAGCGAATGAAAAACTGTTTTTT
14	few	.	TRBV7-9	TRBJ1-5	CASSLAEVNQPQHF	TGTGCCAGCAGCTTGGCGGAGGTCAATCAGCCCCAGCATTTT
16	many	.	TRBV5-5	TRBJ2-7	CASSLDGQGFTYEQYF	TGTGCCAGCAGCTTGGACGGGCAGGGATTTACCTACGAGCAGTACTTC
16	.	TRBD2	TRBV18	TRBJ2-7	CACSPGGLAGSYEQYF	TGTGCCTGCTCACCCGGGGGACTAGCGGGAAGCTACGAGCAGTACTTC
13	many	.	TRBV12-3/TRBV12-4	TRBJ2-1	CASSRWRASEQFF	TGTGCCAGCAGCCGCTGGAGGGCGAGTGAGCAGTTCTTC
15	.	TRBD1	TRBV27	TRBJ1-2	CASRPGQGSDYGYTF	TGTGCCAGCAGGCCCGGACAGGGATCTGACTATGGCTACACCTTC
16	few	.	TRBV6-5	TRBJ1-4	CASSYIRPVPGGKLFF	TGTGCCAGCAGTTACATCAGGCCCGTTCCTGGGGGAAAACTGTTTTTT
16	few	.	TRBV5-1	TRBJ2-1	CASSLGGEFSYNEQFF	TGCGCCAGCAGCTTGGGAGGAGAATTCTCCTACAATGAGCAGTTCTTC
18	.	TRBD1	TRBV2	TRBJ2-2	CASSHTGQIYTVQAELFF	TGTGCCAGCAGCCATACGGGACAGATTTACACCGTGCAGGCGGAGCTGTTTTTT
14	many	TRBD1	TRBV7-9	TRBJ2-7	CASSAGQGSYEQYF	TGTGCCAGCAGCGCAGGACAGGGATCCTACGAGCAGTACTTC
14	few	.	TRBV7-9	TRBJ2-7	CASSSALSPYEQYF	TGTGCCAGCAGCTCGGCCCTTTCCCCCTACGAGCAGTACTTC
19	.	TRBD2	TRBV9	TRBJ2-3	CASSVEGLGLAGGQDTQYF	TGTGCCAGCAGCGTAGAAGGATTGGGACTAGCGGGAGGTCAAGATACGCAGTATTTT
16	.	TRBD1	TRBV7-2	TRBJ2-4	CASSLEVRGLKNIQYF	TGTGCCAGCAGCTTAGAGGTCAGGGGGCTCAAAAACATTCAGTACTTC
14	.	.	TRBV12-3/TRBV12-4	TRBJ1-4	CASSLHRMVEKLFF	TGTGCCAGCAGTTTACACAGGATGGTTGAAAAACTGTTTTTT
14	.	TRBD2	TRBV12-3/TRBV12-4	TRBJ2-7	CASSGGGSDREQYF	TGTGCCAGCAGTGGCGGGGGGTCAGACAGAGAGCAGTACTTC
14	few	.	TRBV5-1	TRBJ2-2	CASATWGDTGELFF	TGCGCCAGTGCGACATGGGGTGACACCGGGGAGCTGTTTTTT
14	few	TRBD1	TRBV11-2	TRBJ1-5	CASSLRTGPQPQHF	TGTGCCAGCAGCTTACGGACAGGGCCTCAGCCCCAGCATTTT
17	.	TRBD1	TRBV18	TRBJ2-3	CASSLTGTGGRTDTQYF	TGTGCCAGCTCATTAACCGGGACAGGGGGCCGCACAGATACGCAGTATTTT
13	few	.	TRBV5-1	TRBJ1-2	CASSIGTNYGYTF	TGCGCCAGCTCTATCGGGACAAACTATGGCTACACCTTC
16	many	TRBD2	TRBV20-1	TRBJ2-1	CSARPLLADHYNEQFF	TGCAGTGCCAGACCCTTACTAGCGGATCACTACAATGAGCAGTTCTTC
16	.	TRBD2	TRBV7-9	TRBJ2-5	CASSRLAGGTQETQYF	TGTGCCAGCAGCCGACTAGCGGGGGGAACCCAAGAGACCCAGTACTTC
12	many	.	TRBV10-3	TRBJ2-7	CAIAGGHYEQYF	TGTGCCATCGCCGGGGGGCATTACGAGCAGTACTTC
15	many	.	TRBV12-3/TRBV12-4	TRBJ2-1	CASRIGVGYYNEQFF	TGTGCCAGCAGAATCGGGGTAGGGTACTACAATGAGCAGTTCTTC
15	many	TRBD2	TRBV18	TRBJ2-7	CASSPGTSGDYEQYF	TGTGCCAGCTCGCCCGGGACTAGCGGGGACTACGAGCAGTACTTC
18	.	TRBD1	TRBV5-1	TRBJ2-4	CASSRTGTDAIAKNIQYF	TGCGCCAGCAGTCGAACCGGGACAGACGCTATAGCCAAAAACATTCAGTACTTC
12	many	.	TRBV7-9	TRBJ2-7	CASSLASHEQYF	TGTGCCAGCAGCTTAGCGTCCCACGAGCAGTACTTC
13	few	TRBD2	TRBV6-1	TRBJ2-7	CASFSGGIYEQYF	TGTGCCAGCTTTAGCGGGGGGATTTACGAGCAGTACTTC
17	few	.	TRBV21-1	TRBJ2-3	CASSKVNRGHRGDTQYF	TGTGCCAGCAGCAAAGTAAACAGGGGGCATAGAGGAGATACGCAGTATTTT
15	few	.	TRBV4-1	TRBJ1-5	CASSQTDYSNQPQHF	TGCGCCAGCAGCCAAACCGACTATAGCAATCAGCCCCAGCATTTT
14	many	.	TRBV12-3/TRBV12-4	TRBJ1-2	CASSLTGVNYGYTF	TGTGCCAGCAGTTTAACAGGAGTGAACTATGGCTACACCTTC
15	.	TRBD2	TRBV9	TRBJ2-1	CASSVAGAVYNEQFF	TGTGCCAGCAGCGTCGCGGGAGCCGTCTACAATGAGCAGTTCTTC
12	many	.	TRBV20-1	TRBJ1-2	CSASRTVGGYTF	TGCAGTGCAAGCAGGACCGTCGGAGGCTACACCTTC
12	.	.	TRBV18	TRBJ2-7	CASSLVVNEQYF	TGTGCCAGCTCACTGGTGGTGAACGAGCAGTACTTC
13	.	TRBD1	TRBV5-1	TRBJ2-1	CASSHTGGSEQFF	TGCGCCAGCAGCCATACAGGGGGGAGTGAGCAGTTCTTC
14	few	.	TRBV18	TRBJ2-5	CASSPGSRGETQYF	TGTGCCAGCTCACCCGGGTCGAGAGGAGAGACCCAGTACTTC
20	once	TRBD2	TRBV11-1	TRBJ2-1	CASSPTPGLAGFITYNEQFF	TGTGCCAGCAGCCCGACACCGGGACTAGCGGGATTTATCACCTACAATGAGCAGTTCTTC
19	few	TRBD1	TRBV27	TRBJ2-3	CASTTSRLLGQGVTDTQYF	TGTGCCAGCACCACCAGCCGGCTTTTAGGACAGGGGGTCACAGATACGCAGTATTTT
16	few	.	TRBV28	TRBJ2-5	CASSPVSFRGGETQYF	TGTGCCAGCAGTCCCGTCTCTTTTCGGGGCGGGGAGACCCAGTACTTC
14	.	.	TRBV29-1	TRBJ2-1	CSVDGDPVGYEQFF	TGCAGCGTTGATGGGGACCCCGTGGGATATGAGCAGTTCTTC
16	few	TRBD2	TRBV5-1	TRBJ2-3	CASSASGGGPLNTQYF	TGCGCCAGCAGCGCTAGCGGGGGGGGGCCTTTAAATACGCAGTATTTT
14	few	.	TRBV15	TRBJ1-5	CATSRVSGNQPQHF	TGTGCCACCAGCAGAGTATCAGGTAATCAGCCCCAGCATTTT
14	.	.	TRBV6-1	TRBJ1-5	CASSREWGYQPQHF	TGTGCCAGCAGCAGAGAGTGGGGCTATCAGCCCCAGCATTTT
13	many	.	TRBV10-3	TRBJ2-7	CAISEPGSYEQYF	TGTGCCATCAGTGAGCCAGGGTCCTACGAGCAGTACTTC
14	.	.	TRBV5-1	TRBJ1-2	CASSQGAQNYGYTF	TGCGCCAGCAGCCAAGGGGCCCAGAACTATGGCTACACCTTC
15	.	TRBD1	TRBV11-1	TRBJ2-2	CASSHRDRVTGELFF	TGTGCCAGCAGCCACCGGGACAGGGTAACCGGGGAGCTGTTTTTT
15	few	TRBD1	TRBV4-3	TRBJ2-7	CASSHDRGASYEQYF	TGCGCCAGCAGCCACGACAGGGGGGCTTCTTACGAGCAGTACTTC
15	.	TRBD1	TRBV12-3/TRBV12-4	TRBJ1-5	CASSFGDSLNQPQHF	TGTGCCAGCAGTTTTGGGGACAGCCTCAATCAGCCCCAGCATTTT
16	.	TRBD1	TRBV15	TRBJ2-7	CATSRVQGASSYEQYF	TGTGCCACCAGCAGAGTCCAGGGGGCAAGTTCCTACGAGCAGTACTTC
15	.	TRBD1	TRBV7-2	TRBJ2-7	CASSERTGYYYEQYF	TGTGCCAGCAGCGAACGGACAGGGTATTACTACGAGCAGTACTTC
15	few	TRBD2	TRBV27	TRBJ2-3	CASTRKRGATDTQYF	TGTGCCAGCACTCGTAAGCGGGGGGCTACAGATACGCAGTATTTT